This TCR beta chain emerged from a study of beta chain features in type 1 diabetes. The investigators reverse transcribed all of the isolated RNA, so they sequenced expressed TCRB transcripts. The repertoire was sequenced with immunoSEQ multiplex PCR; TCRdb's copy has only in-frame clones and lacks some. The sample records over 100,000 clones, about 15% being singletons. This clone was counted ten times or more. Its antigen is currently unknown. This specimen includes other DNA sequences encoding the same CDR3. Notes on the study in general: TCRB CDR3s were moderately but significantly shorter in Type 1 diabetes patients in all four CD4+ subsets.

With V trimmed by 4 bases and J by 2 bases, 2 bases remained unmatched. CDR3 length equals 14 residues. Per the germline V gene, CDR1 is GTSNPN and CDR2 is SVGIG (reference sequence). This chain uses TRBV30 with TRBJ2-5, with 12 positions matching TRBD2. The clonotype originates from a man aged 30 to 45 with type 1 diabetes. The sample taken for sequencing was central memory CD4+ T cells from blood. CDR3 nucleotide sequence: TGTGCCTGGAAACTAGCGGGGGGTCAAGAGACCCAGTACTTC. Translated: CAWKLAGGQETQYF.